This T cell receptor beta chain appears in the sequencing data of a study of identical twins. CDR1 is DFQATT, CDR2 SNEGSKA, per germline (reference sequence). Losses at the gene ends were 0 bases for V and 3 bases for J; bases not matched to a gene: 5. CDR3 length: 15 amino acids. This clonotype has a handful of counts. TCRdb independently ran MiXCR on the 5' RACE reads; one entry per CDR3 protein. Among 510,000 or so distinct CDR3 sequences, 13% to 15% were seen once, and the ten largest hold about 0.47%. This sample also belongs to another study, concerning yellow fever vaccine responses in identical twins.

This sequence was found in a woman in her late teens or twenties in good health. What was sequenced was CD4+ T cells sorted from blood. The rearrangement uses TRBV20-1 and TRBJ2-3, with TRBD2 matching 8 bases. This chain's CDR3 is CSARDAAGATDTQYF. CDR3 nucleotide sequence: TGCAGTGCTAGAGATGCAGCGGGAGCGACAGATACGCAGTATTTT.